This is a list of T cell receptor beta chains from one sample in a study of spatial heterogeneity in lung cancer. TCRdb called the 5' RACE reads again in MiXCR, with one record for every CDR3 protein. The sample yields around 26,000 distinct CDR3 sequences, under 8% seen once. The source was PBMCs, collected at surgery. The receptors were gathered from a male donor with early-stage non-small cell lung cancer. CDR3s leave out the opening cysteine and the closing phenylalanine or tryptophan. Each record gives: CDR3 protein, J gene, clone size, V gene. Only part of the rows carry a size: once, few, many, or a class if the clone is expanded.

ASSHLTINEQF,TRBJ2-1,few,TRBV3-1
ASSLDSAGYEQY,TRBJ2-7,.,TRBV11-2
ASTTSGGINTGELF,TRBJ2-2,.,TRBV27
ASSDLTSGRAGELF,TRBJ2-2,few,TRBV6-2/TRBV6-3
ASSSRPTGQYTEAF,TRBJ1-1,many,TRBV28
ASSQDKGRSTEQF,TRBJ2-1,.,TRBV4-2
SAQPRDSLQPQH,TRBJ1-5,few,TRBV20-1
ASSLVGGNTGELF,TRBJ2-2,.,TRBV7-8
ASSLRSPGQETQY,TRBJ2-5,many,TRBV5-1
ASSLSQGYGYT,TRBJ1-2,many,TRBV27
ASSFRTGCFQETQY,TRBJ2-5,.,TRBV7-2
ASSFLGQNTEAF,TRBJ1-1,.,TRBV5-6
ATSLPYQGARDNEQF,TRBJ2-1,many,TRBV15
ASSLLAGRTDTQY,TRBJ2-3,.,TRBV7-2
ASSQKGGTQY,TRBJ2-3,few,TRBV3-1
ASSLMTDITDTQY,TRBJ2-3,many,TRBV7-9
ATSGDRGPYEQY,TRBJ2-7,many,TRBV15
AISEGTGNQPQH,TRBJ1-5,many,TRBV10-3
ASRDSARETQY,TRBJ2-5,.,TRBV28
ASSTRLSLQASLVVF,TRBJ1-1,.,TRBV27
ASSGDPSLQGLF,TRBJ1-4,medium-sized,TRBV2
ASSVLAENTGELF,TRBJ2-2,many,TRBV9
ASGSSGRADEQF,TRBJ2-1,many,TRBV12-5
ASRPGTGMNTEAF,TRBJ1-1,many,TRBV12-3/TRBV12-4
AISESPVDTQY,TRBJ2-3,many,TRBV10-3
ATARTGGVRGEKLF,TRBJ1-4,medium-sized,TRBV12-3/TRBV12-4
ASSSDAGEDNEQF,TRBJ2-1,many,TRBV11-3
ASSSVGTGYSGANVLT,TRBJ2-6,.,TRBV6-5
ASSPRTSGGTDTQY,TRBJ2-3,many,TRBV12-3/TRBV12-4
ASTPGAYGYT,TRBJ1-2,many,TRBV6-1
ASRLGQVGYEQY,TRBJ2-7,.,TRBV3-1
ASRYYSNTGELF,TRBJ2-2,many,TRBV19
ASSFYGNHSPLH,TRBJ1-6,many,TRBV28
ASSRDGTYEQY,TRBJ2-7,.,TRBV7-9
SARDLGTGGAGYTEAF,TRBJ1-1,many,TRBV20-1
ASSLAEGYGYT,TRBJ1-2,many,TRBV7-2
ASSFSSGADYGYT,TRBJ1-2,many,TRBV5-1
ASSELAGLIGEQF,TRBJ2-1,.,TRBV10-1
ASSPGDAPGYT,TRBJ1-2,many,TRBV9
ASSRQNTGELF,TRBJ2-2,.,TRBV2
ASGPGTSGFWETQY,TRBJ2-5,few,TRBV12-5
ASSKASRYLQETQY,TRBJ2-5,few,TRBV21-1
AWSTGPNTEAF,TRBJ1-1,many,TRBV30
ASSLGTGGAKTQY,TRBJ2-5,.,TRBV14
ASSLVDGTQY,TRBJ2-3,medium-sized,TRBV7-2